This passage covers 21 T cell receptor beta chains from one sample sequenced in a study of shared T cell receptors in the human thymus. Method: immunoSEQ multiplex PCR; TCRdb's copy keeps in-frame clones and lacks some. Of some 760,000 clones in the sample, approximately 85% were seen once. A further study also used this sample, focusing on human thymus T cells.

Sequencing was carried out using thymocytes. Every receptor here comes from a girl less than two years old with a congenital heart defect.

This clone came up a few times. The rearrangement links TRBV6-1 to TRBJ2-3, with a weak D call TRBD2 (5 bases). This CDR3 has 13 amino acids. Germline loops: CDR1 MNHNS, CDR2 SASEGT. Trimming took 6 bases from V and 4 from J, leaving 11 bases between them. CDR3 in amino acids: CASRGGIPDTQYF. The DNA for the CDR3 is TGTGCCAGCAGAGGAGGTATACCAGATACGCAGTATTTT.

In this sample, this clone turned up once. The chain carries TRBV6-5 and TRBJ1-2; TRBD1 is a possible D gene (6 bases). Trimming removed 4 bases at V and 14 bases at J, with 17 bases between. The CDR3 runs to 12 residues. CDR1 and CDR2 (germline): MNHEY, SVGAGI. The CDR3 DNA reads as TGTGCCAGCAGTTCCCCTGGGGGCGGGCGGACCTTC. It translates to CASSSPGGGRTF.

The J gene is TRBJ1-5, the V gene TRBV2, with TRBD1 matching 8 bases. Per the germline V gene, CDR1 is SNHLY and CDR2 is FYNNEI. The trim removed 3 bases at V and 6 bases at J, leaving 4 bases unmatched. The CDR3 is made up of 14 amino acids. CDR3 DNA: TGTGCCAGCAGTGACAGGGGGCGTTCTCAGCCCCAGCATTTT. This encodes CASSDRGRSQPQHF.

V is TRBV7-2 and J is TRBJ2-7; 13 bases are shared with TRBD2. V trimming: 6 bases; J trimming: 4 bases; junction bases outside the gene matches: 3. Germline CDR1 SGHTA, CDR2 FQGNSA. The CDR3 is 14 amino acids. The CDR3 DNA reads TGTGCCAGCAGTAGACTAGCGGGGGGTTACGAGCAGTACTTC. This translates into CASSRLAGGYEQYF.

The chain employs TRBV7-6 and TRBJ1-1; D ambiguous. Per germline, CDR1 SGHVS and CDR2 FNYEAQ. The CDR3 totals 16 residues. V was clipped by 1 base and J by 0 bases, with 12 bases between them. CDR3 DNA: TGTGCCAGCAGCTTAGTTAACGGGGAGATGAACACTGAAGCTTTCTTT. It codes for CASSLVNGEMNTEAFF. Combining the CDR3 with reference TRBV7-6 and TRBJ1-1 gives the whole variable domain GAGVSQSPRYKVTKRGQDVALRCDPISGHVSLYWYRQALGQGPEFLTYFNYEAQQDKSGLPNDRFSAERPEGSISTLTIQRTEQRDSAMYRCASSLVNGEMNTEAFFGQGTRLTVV.

The chain joins TRBV28 to TRBJ1-4; TRBD1 matches 9 bases. This CDR3 spans 17 amino acids. V lost 4 bases, J lost 8 bases, and 14 bases stayed unmatched. Germline V gene data show CDR1 as MDHEN and CDR2 as SYDVKM. The CDR3 reads CASSSRQTGQGNEKLFF. CDR3 DNA: TGTGCCAGCAGTTCCCGTCAAACGGGACAGGGTAACGAAAAACTGTTTTTT.

For the CDR3, the DNA is TGCACCAGCAGCCGTCGACTAGCAGGCTACGAGCAGTACTTC. Protein product: CTSSRRLAGYEQYF. The V gene is TRBV1, the J gene TRBJ2-7; whether TRBD2, the table's D call, matches the DNA was not checked. TRBV1 is flagged as a pseudogene. This CDR3 is 14 amino acids long.

J is TRBJ1-6 and V is TRBV5-8; 7 nucleotides align to TRBD1. This CDR3 contains 19 residues. The V gene's germline CDR1 is SGHTS and CDR2 YDEGEE. Trimming at V came to 0 bases and at J to 0 bases, leaving 9 bases not matched to a gene. The CDR3 region has the DNA TGTGCCAGCAGCTTGGGTCCGGGACAGCCATACTCCTATAATTCACCCCTCCACTTT. Translation: CASSLGPGQPYSYNSPLHF.

The table lists this clone with a count of one. J is TRBJ1-6 and V is TRBV9, with 8 nucleotides matching TRBD1. Germline V gene data show CDR1 as SGDLS and CDR2 as YYNGEE. This CDR3 contains 15 residues. The trim removed 5 bases at V and 5 bases at J, leaving 6 bases unmatched. The CDR3 is CASSRPGQDNSPLHF. In DNA form, the CDR3 reads TGTGCCAGCAGTCGACCGGGACAGGATAATTCACCCCTCCACTTT.

The rearrangement links TRBV6-1 to TRBJ2-3; no clear D. Germline V gene sequence: CDR1 MNHNS, CDR2 SASEGT. The ends were cut back, 7 bases at V and 1 base at J, with 15 bases in the middle. CDR3 length: 15 amino acids. The CDR3 DNA follows: TGTGCCAGCACCAAGAAGCAGGTGGGCACAGATACGCAGTATTTT. Translated: CASTKKQVGTDTQYF.

The J gene is TRBJ1-5, the V gene TRBV19, with D maybe TRBD1 (5 bases). In germline, CDR1 is LNHDA, CDR2 SQIVND (reference sequence). V was pared by 1 base and J by 4 bases, with 11 bases between. CDR3 length equals 15 residues. The CDR3 sequence is CASSIGQKPNQPQHF. The CDR3 DNA sequence: TGTGCCAGTAGTATAGGACAGAAACCTAATCAGCCCCAGCATTTT.

This clone was recorded a few times. The chain employs TRBV2 and TRBJ2-3; TRBD1 matches at 11 bases. This CDR3 is built from 18 residues. The ends lost 4 bases at V and 2 bases at J; junction bases unmatched: 11. In germline, CDR1 is SNHLY, CDR2 FYNNEI. CDR3 region: CASSGAPGQGAVTDTQYF. The DNA for the CDR3 is TGTGCCAGCAGTGGTGCCCCCGGACAGGGGGCTGTCACAGATACGCAGTATTTT. The complete variable domain, with remaining parts taken from reference TRBV2 and TRBJ2-3, reads EPEVTQTPSHQVTQMGQEVILRCVPISNHLYFYWYRQILGQKVEFLVSFYNNEISEKSEIFDDQFSVERPDGSNFTLKIRSTKLEDSAMYFCASSGAPGQGAVTDTQYFGPGTRLTVL.

The chain uses TRBV10-3 and TRBJ2-5; possible D gene TRBD1, 5 bases. The CDR3 extends over 15 amino acids. In germline, CDR1 is ENHRY, CDR2 SYGVKD. Trimming shortened V by 3 bases and J by 2 bases, and 13 bases separated the two germline ends. The CDR3 coding sequence is TGTGCCATCAGTGATTACTTACAGGATCAAGAGACCCAGTACTTC. Protein sequence: CAISDYLQDQETQYF.

The chain employs TRBV6-6 and TRBJ2-1, with 13 bases identical to TRBD2. Germline V gene sequence: CDR1 MNHNY, CDR2 SVGAGI (reference sequence). This CDR3 is built from 15 residues. The trim removed 6 bases at V and 7 bases at J, leaving 6 bases unmatched. CDR3 coding DNA: TGTGCCAGCAGCAGGACTAGCGGGGGCTCGAATGAGCAGTTCTTC. Amino acids: CASSRTSGGSNEQFF.

This clone has a single count. This sequence joins TRBV4-1 and TRBJ1-1; D ambiguous. The CDR3 sequence is 16 residues long. With 3 bases removed from V and 2 bases from J, the gap between germline ends came to 16 bases. Germline values: CDR1 MGHRA, CDR2 YSYEKL. The CDR3 DNA reads as TGCGCCAGCAGCCATCCTTCCAGGCCTCCTAACACTGAAGCTTTCTTT. It yields the protein CASSHPSRPPNTEAFF.

The rearrangement uses TRBV6-5 and TRBJ1-5; maybe TRBD1 (5 bases). The germline CDR1 and CDR2 sequences are MNHEY and SVGAGI. V lost 6 bases to trimming and J lost 6 bases, with 12 bases between them. CDR3 length: 13 amino acids. In DNA, the CDR3 is TGTGCCAGCAGCGAAGGGGAATGTCAGCCCCAGCATTTT. This gives the protein CASSEGECQPQHF.

The chain has TRBV5-1 and TRBJ2-3, with TRBD2 as a possible D gene (6 bases). CDR1 and CDR2 (germline): SGHRS, YFSETQ. The ends were cut back, 4 bases at V and 6 bases at J, with 15 bases in the middle. CDR3 length: 14 residues. The CDR3 loop reads CASSVGQEGDTQYF. CDR3 sequence (DNA): TGCGCCAGCAGCGTGGGGCAGGAGGGGGATACGCAGTATTTT.

The genes are TRBV15 and TRBJ1-1; D might be TRBD1 (6 bases). V gave up 2 bases and J gave up 2 bases, with 18 bases separating them. The germline CDR1 and CDR2 sequences are LNHNV and YYDKDF (reference sequence). The CDR3 covers 17 residues. CDR3 sequence: CATSRLPQTGGNTEAFF. CDR3 coding DNA: TGTGCCACCAGCAGACTTCCTCAGACAGGCGGTAACACTGAAGCTTTCTTT.

The chain employs TRBV9 and TRBJ2-5; 8 bases map to TRBD1. This CDR3 spans 16 amino acids. The V gene end was trimmed by 3 bases and the J gene end by 2 bases; junction bases not matched to a gene: 9. In germline, CDR1 is SGDLS, CDR2 YYNGEE. CDR3 amino acids: CASSARTGTLQETQYF. The CDR3 nucleotides read TGTGCCAGCAGCGCTAGGACAGGGACCCTTCAAGAGACCCAGTACTTC.

Only a few counts were recorded for this clone. The J gene is TRBJ2-1, the V gene TRBV7-8; TRBD2 aligns across 10 bases. The V gene end was trimmed by 5 bases and the J gene end by 2 bases; junction bases not matched to a gene: 15. CDR1 is SGHVS, CDR2 FQNEAQ, per germline. The CDR3 consists of 19 residues. The CDR3: CASSRKSLSSGGPYNEQFF. Here the CDR3 DNA reads TGTGCCAGCAGCCGCAAATCCCTTAGTAGCGGGGGGCCCTACAATGAGCAGTTCTTC.

The chain recombines TRBV19 with TRBJ2-5, with D possibly being TRBD1 (5 bases). The CDR3 loop spans 15 amino acids. With 1 base removed from V and 3 bases from J, the gap between germline ends came to 12 bases. Germline V gene sequence: CDR1 LNHDA, CDR2 SQIVND (reference sequence). The CDR3 DNA follows: TGTGCCAGTAGTATAGTGGGCACAGGAAAAGAGACCCAGTACTTC. This encodes CASSIVGTGKETQYF.